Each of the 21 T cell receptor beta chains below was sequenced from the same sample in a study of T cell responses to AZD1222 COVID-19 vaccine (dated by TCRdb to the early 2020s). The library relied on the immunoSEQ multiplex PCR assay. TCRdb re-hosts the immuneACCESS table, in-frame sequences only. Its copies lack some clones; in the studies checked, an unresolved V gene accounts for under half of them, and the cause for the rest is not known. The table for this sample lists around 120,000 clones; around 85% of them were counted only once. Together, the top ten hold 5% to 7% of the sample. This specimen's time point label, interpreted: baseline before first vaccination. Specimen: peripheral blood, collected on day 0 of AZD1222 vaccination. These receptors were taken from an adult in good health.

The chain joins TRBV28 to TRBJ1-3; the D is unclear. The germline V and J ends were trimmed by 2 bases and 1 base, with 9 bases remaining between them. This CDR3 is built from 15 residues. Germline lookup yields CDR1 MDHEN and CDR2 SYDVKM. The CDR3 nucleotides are TGTGCCAGCAGTTTAGGTCCGGGGTCTGGAAACACCATATATTTT. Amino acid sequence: CASSLGPGSGNTIYF.

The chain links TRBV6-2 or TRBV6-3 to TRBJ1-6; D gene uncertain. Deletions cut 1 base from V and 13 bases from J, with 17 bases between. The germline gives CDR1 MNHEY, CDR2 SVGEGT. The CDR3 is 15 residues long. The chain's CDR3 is CASSYWPLERRPLHF. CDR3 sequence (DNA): TGTGCCAGCAGTTACTGGCCTTTGGAGCGTAGGCCCCTCCACTTT.

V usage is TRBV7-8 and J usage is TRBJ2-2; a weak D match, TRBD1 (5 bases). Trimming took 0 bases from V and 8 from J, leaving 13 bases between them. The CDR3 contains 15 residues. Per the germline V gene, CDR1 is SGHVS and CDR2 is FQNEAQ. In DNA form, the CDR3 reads TGTGCCAGCAGCTTAGCTGGGGCGCTCTCTGGGGAGCTGTTTTTT. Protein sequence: CASSLAGALSGELFF.

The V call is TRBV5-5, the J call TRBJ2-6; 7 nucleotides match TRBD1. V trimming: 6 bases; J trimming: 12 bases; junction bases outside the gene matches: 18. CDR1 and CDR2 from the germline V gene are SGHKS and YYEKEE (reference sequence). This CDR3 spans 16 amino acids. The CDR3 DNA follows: TGTGCCAGCACCTTCCTTAGGGGCCAGGGGGACCCCGTCCTGACTTTC. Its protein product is CASTFLRGQGDPVLTF.

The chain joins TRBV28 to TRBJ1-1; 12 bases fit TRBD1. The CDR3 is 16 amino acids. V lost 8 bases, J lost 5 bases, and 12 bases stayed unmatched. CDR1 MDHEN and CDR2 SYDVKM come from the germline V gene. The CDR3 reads CASYEGGQGAGTEAFF. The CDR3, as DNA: TGTGCCAGCTATGAGGGGGGACAGGGGGCTGGAACTGAAGCTTTCTTT. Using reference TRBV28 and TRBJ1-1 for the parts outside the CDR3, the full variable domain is DVKVTQSSRYLVKRTGEKVFLECVQDMDHENMFWYRQDPGLGLRLIYFSYDVKMKEKGDIPEGYSVSREKKERFSLILESASTNQTSMYLCASYEGGQGAGTEAFFGQGTRLTVV.

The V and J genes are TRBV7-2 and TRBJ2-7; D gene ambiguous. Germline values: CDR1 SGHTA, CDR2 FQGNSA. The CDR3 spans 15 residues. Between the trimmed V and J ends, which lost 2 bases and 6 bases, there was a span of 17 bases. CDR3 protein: CASSLLVSAAGEQYF. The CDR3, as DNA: TGTGCCAGCAGCTTATTGGTCAGCGCTGCCGGCGAGCAGTACTTC.

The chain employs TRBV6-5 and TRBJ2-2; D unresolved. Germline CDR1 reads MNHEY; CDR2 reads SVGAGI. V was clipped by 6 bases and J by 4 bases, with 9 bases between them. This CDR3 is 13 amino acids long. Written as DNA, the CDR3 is TGTGCCAGCAGGCCCTACGGCACCGGGGAGCTGTTTTTT. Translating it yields CASRPYGTGELFF.

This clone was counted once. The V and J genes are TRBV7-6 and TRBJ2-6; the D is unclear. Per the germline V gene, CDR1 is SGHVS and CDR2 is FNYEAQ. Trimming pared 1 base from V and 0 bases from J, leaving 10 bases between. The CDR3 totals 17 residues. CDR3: CASSLEATVSGANVLTF. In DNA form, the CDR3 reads TGTGCCAGCAGCTTAGAGGCAACAGTCTCTGGGGCCAACGTCCTGACTTTC.

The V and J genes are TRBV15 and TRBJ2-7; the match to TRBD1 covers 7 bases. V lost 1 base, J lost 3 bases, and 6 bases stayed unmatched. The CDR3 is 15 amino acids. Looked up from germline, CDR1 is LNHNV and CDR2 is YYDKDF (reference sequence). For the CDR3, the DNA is TGTGCCACCAGCAGAGTTGGGACAGTCGGCTACGAGCAGTACTTC. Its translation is CATSRVGTVGYEQYF. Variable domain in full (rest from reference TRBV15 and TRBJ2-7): DAMVIQNPRYQVTQFGKPVTLSCSQTLNHNVMYWYQQKSSQAPKLLFHYYDKDFNNEADTPDNFQSRRPNTSFCFLDIRSPGLGDTAMYLCATSRVGTVGYEQYFGPGTRLTVT.

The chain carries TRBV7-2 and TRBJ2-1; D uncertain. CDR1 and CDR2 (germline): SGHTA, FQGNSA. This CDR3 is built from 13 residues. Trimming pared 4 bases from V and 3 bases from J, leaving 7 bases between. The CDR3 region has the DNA TGTGCCAGCAGCTCGGAACTCTACAATGAGCAGTTCTTC. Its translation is CASSSELYNEQFF.

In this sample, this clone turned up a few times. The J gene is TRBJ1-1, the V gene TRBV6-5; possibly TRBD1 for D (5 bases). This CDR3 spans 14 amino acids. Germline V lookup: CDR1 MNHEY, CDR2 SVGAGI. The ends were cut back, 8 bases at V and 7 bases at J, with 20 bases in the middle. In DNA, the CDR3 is TGTGCCAGCGAGATGGTTGGAACAGGCCTTGAAGCTTTCTTT. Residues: CASEMVGTGLEAFF.

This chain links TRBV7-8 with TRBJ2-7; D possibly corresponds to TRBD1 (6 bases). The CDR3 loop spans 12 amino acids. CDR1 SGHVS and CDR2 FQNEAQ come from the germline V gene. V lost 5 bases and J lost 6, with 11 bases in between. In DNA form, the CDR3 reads TGTGCCAGCAGCGAGGGACAAAGCGAGCAGTACTTC. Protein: CASSEGQSEQYF.

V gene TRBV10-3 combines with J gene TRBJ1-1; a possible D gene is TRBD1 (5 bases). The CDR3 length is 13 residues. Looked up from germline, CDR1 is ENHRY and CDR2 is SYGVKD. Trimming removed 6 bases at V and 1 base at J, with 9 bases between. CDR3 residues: CAIRQTENTEAFF. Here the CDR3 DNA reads TGTGCCATCAGACAGACAGAGAACACTGAAGCTTTCTTT.

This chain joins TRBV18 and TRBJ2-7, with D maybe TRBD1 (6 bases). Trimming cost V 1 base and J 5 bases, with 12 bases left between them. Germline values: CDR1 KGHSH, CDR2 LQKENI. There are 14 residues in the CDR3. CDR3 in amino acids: CASSPRAGDHEQYF. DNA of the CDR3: TGTGCCAGCTCACCACGGGCAGGGGACCACGAGCAGTACTTC.

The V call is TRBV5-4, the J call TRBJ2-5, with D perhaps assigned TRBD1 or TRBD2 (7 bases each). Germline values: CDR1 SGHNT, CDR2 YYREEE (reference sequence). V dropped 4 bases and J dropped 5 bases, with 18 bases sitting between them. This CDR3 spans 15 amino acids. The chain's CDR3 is CASSQDRRSGETQYF. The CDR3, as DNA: TGTGCCAGCAGCCAGGACAGGCGTAGCGGGGAGACCCAGTACTTC.

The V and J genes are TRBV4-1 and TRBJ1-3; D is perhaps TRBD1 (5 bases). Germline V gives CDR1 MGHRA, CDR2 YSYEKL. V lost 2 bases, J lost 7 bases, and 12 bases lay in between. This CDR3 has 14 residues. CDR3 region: CASSQPGGKNTIYF. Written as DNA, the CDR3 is TGCGCCAGCAGCCAACCCGGGGGAAAGAACACCATATATTTT.

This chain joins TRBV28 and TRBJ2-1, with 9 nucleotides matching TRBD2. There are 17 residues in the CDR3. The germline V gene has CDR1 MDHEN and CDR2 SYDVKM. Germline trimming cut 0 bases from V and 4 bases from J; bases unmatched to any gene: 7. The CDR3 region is CASSLWPLAGIYNEQFF. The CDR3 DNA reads TGTGCCAGCAGTTTATGGCCACTAGCGGGCATATACAATGAGCAGTTCTTC.

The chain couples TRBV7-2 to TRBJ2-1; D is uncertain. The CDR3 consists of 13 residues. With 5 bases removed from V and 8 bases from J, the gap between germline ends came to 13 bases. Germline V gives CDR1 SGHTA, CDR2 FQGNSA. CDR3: CASSLIPPDEQFF. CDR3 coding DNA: TGTGCCAGCAGCCTTATCCCTCCGGATGAGCAGTTCTTC.

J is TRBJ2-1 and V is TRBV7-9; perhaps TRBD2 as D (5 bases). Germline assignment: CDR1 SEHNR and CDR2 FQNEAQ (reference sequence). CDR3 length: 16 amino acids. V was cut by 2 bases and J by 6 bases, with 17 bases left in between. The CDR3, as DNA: TGTGCCAGCAGCTTACTCGGGCGGACTGGAGTCAATGAGCAGTTCTTC. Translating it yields CASSLLGRTGVNEQFF. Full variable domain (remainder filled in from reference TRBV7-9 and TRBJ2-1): DTGVSQNPRHKITKRGQNVTFRCDPISEHNRLYWYRQTLGQGPEFLTYFQNEAQLEKSRLLSDRFSAERPKGSFSTLEIQRTEQGDSAMYLCASSLLGRTGVNEQFFGPGTRLTVL.

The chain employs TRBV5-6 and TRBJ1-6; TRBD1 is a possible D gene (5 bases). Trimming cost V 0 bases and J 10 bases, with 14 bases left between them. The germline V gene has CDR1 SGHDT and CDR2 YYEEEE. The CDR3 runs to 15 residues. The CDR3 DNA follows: TGTGCCAGCAGCTTGGCTCAGGGATCGGCCTCACCCCTCCACTTT. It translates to CASSLAQGSASPLHF.

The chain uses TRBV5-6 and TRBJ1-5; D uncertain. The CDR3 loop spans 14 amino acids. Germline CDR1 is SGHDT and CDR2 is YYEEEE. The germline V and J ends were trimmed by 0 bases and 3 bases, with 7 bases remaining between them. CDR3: CASSLGQVNQPQHF. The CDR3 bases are TGTGCCAGCAGCTTGGGTCAGGTCAATCAGCCCCAGCATTTT.